This TCR beta chain was observed in a study of T cell changes during pregnancy in multiple sclerosis. TCRdb keeps only in-frame clones here, not all; method: immunoSEQ multiplex PCR. The table records tens of thousands of clones, 80% to 95% of them present only once. This clone was picked up one time. The origin of this receptor is a female donor with multiple sclerosis, enrolled in a pregnancy study. Material: CD4+ T cells from peripheral blood mononuclear cells, obtained after pregnancy.

This chain's CDR3 is CASSRTPTGTGELFF. The CDR3 coding sequence is TGTGCCAGCTCGCGGACTCCCACCGGCACCGGGGAGCTGTTTTTT. This sequence joins TRBV18 and TRBJ2-2; the D gene is possibly TRBD2 (5 bases). Germline V CDR1 and CDR2: KGHSH, LQKENI. The CDR3 is made up of 15 amino acids. Trimming cost V 6 bases and J 4 bases, with 15 bases left between them.